The next 16 T cell receptor beta chains were all read from a single sample in a study of shared T cell receptors in the human thymus. TCRdb's table, derived via immunoSEQ multiplex PCR, lists solely in-frame clones and lacks some. The data hold some 640,000 clones, with over 75% observed a single time. The sample also formed part of further work on human thymus T cells.

The material sequenced was thymocytes. The receptor set was obtained from a boy less than two years old with a congenital heart defect.

This clone is a singleton in its sample. The chain uses TRBV7-9 and TRBJ2-7; 10 bases are shared with TRBD1. With 4 bases clipped from V and 3 bases from J, the junction kept 9 bases outside the gene matches. The germline gives CDR1 SEHNR, CDR2 FQNEAQ (reference sequence). This CDR3 is 16 amino acids long. CDR3 amino acids: CASSSRPGQGRYEQYF. In DNA, the CDR3 is TGTGCCAGCAGCTCCCGGCCGGGACAGGGGCGCTACGAGCAGTACTTC.

The chain employs TRBV5-3 and TRBJ2-7; 7 positions match TRBD2. TRBV5-3 is an open reading frame, and its role is uncertain. The CDR3 length is 14 residues. The V segment lost 4 bases and the J segment 2 bases; nucleotides outside the gene matches: 6. CDR3 protein: CARSKGLRAYEQYF. CDR3 coding DNA: TGTGCCAGAAGCAAGGGACTACGCGCCTACGAGCAGTACTTC.

The J gene is TRBJ1-2, the V gene TRBV7-2; D not resolved. The V and J ends lost 0 bases and 2 bases respectively, with 13 bases between them. CDR3 length: 16 residues. Per the germline V gene, CDR1 is SGHTA and CDR2 is FQGNSA. The DNA of the CDR3 is TGTGCCAGCAGCTTAGCGCGGGAAAGGGCCAACTATGGCTACACCTTC. Translating it yields CASSLARERANYGYTF.

J is TRBJ1-6 and V is TRBV9; D is perhaps TRBD1 (6 bases). Between the trimmed V and J ends, which lost 2 bases and 7 bases, there was a span of 22 bases. CDR1 SGDLS and CDR2 YYNGEE come from the germline V gene. This CDR3 contains 18 residues. This CDR3 is CASSVVPIRTDENSPLHF. The CDR3 nucleotides are TGTGCCAGCAGCGTTGTCCCTATTAGGACAGATGAAAATTCACCCCTCCACTTT.

The rearrangement links TRBV7-3 to TRBJ2-2; a possible D gene is TRBD2 (5 bases). The CDR3 covers 17 residues. Germline V gives CDR1 SGHTA, CDR2 FQGTGA. V lost 4 bases and J 5 bases, leaving 20 bases between the germline ends. The CDR3 spells CASSSSSGVGKTGELFF. The CDR3 DNA reads TGTGCCAGCAGCTCCTCGTCCGGGGTGGGGAAGACCGGGGAGCTGTTTTTT.

V and J are TRBV5-6 and TRBJ1-1; D is undetermined. V lost 4 bases, J lost 5 bases, and 9 bases lay in between. In germline, CDR1 is SGHDT, CDR2 YYEEEE. This CDR3 spans 12 amino acids. CDR3 sequence: CASSPGGTEAFF. CDR3 DNA sequence: TGTGCCAGCAGCCCGGGCGGGACTGAAGCTTTCTTT.

The chain recombines TRBV5-6 with TRBJ2-7; D may be TRBD1 (5 bases). Germline CDR1 and CDR2: SGHDT and YYEEEE. V dropped 2 bases and J dropped 4 bases, with 10 bases sitting between them. The length of the CDR3 is 13 residues. For the CDR3, the DNA is TGTGCCAGCAGCTTAGGGGTAGGGTACGAGCAGTACTTC. It encodes CASSLGVGYEQYF.

This chain uses TRBV15 with TRBJ2-2; 14 bases are a match to TRBD2. Losses at the gene ends were 4 bases for V and 6 bases for J; bases not matched to a gene: 4. From germline, CDR1 is LNHNV and CDR2 YYDKDF (reference sequence). The CDR3 sequence is 16 residues long. The CDR3: CATSTLTSGGAGELFF. The CDR3 DNA is TGTGCCACCAGCACTTTGACTAGCGGGGGGGCCGGGGAGCTGTTTTTT.

About this clone: One end of the junction does not line up with germline, which may come from a read error. The chain employs TRBV6-1 and TRBJ2-7; TRBD2 might be the D (6 bases). The CDR3 sequence is 15 residues long. Germline values: CDR1 MNHNS, CDR2 SASEGT. CDR3 loop: CASIELAYGNYEQYF. CDR3 sequence (DNA): TGTGCCAGCATTGAACTAGCTTACGGAAACTACGAGCAGTACTTC.

The chain uses TRBV6-6 and TRBJ1-4, with 7 nucleotides matching TRBD1. This CDR3 contains 14 residues. J lost 4 bases, V lost 6 bases, and 5 bases had no gene match. Germline V gives CDR1 MNHNY, CDR2 SVGAGI (reference sequence). The CDR3, as DNA: TGTGCCAGCAGAAGGGGGCCCCTTAATGAAAAACTGTTTTTT. The encoded protein is CASRRGPLNEKLFF.

CDR3 region: CASSHETGPYGYTF. In DNA, the CDR3 is TGTGCCAGCAGCCATGAGACAGGTCCTTATGGCTACACCTTC. The chain links TRBV28 to TRBJ1-2; maybe TRBD1 (6 bases). Germline-derived CDR1 and CDR2 are MDHEN and SYDVKM. V lost 6 bases to trimming and J lost 5 bases, with 16 bases between them. CDR3 size: 14 residues.

The rearrangement joins TRBV19 to TRBJ2-1; D ambiguous. This CDR3 comprises 17 residues. Trimming stripped 3 bases from V and 4 bases from J, with 19 bases between. Germline CDR1 is LNHDA and CDR2 is SQIVND (reference sequence). The CDR3, as DNA: TGTGCCAGTAGTATGAGGCGGTCGAGTTTGGGTTACAATGAGCAGTTCTTC. Its protein product is CASSMRRSSLGYNEQFF.

The chain couples TRBV28 to TRBJ1-5; a weak D match, TRBD1 (6 bases). Germline-derived CDR1 and CDR2 are MDHEN and SYDVKM. This CDR3 region has 14 residues. V lost 6 bases and J 5 bases, leaving 14 bases between the germline ends. For the CDR3, the DNA is TGTGCCAGCAGGAACAGGGAATTAGATCAGCCCCAGCATTTT. Protein product: CASRNRELDQPQHF.

The chain has TRBV28 and TRBJ1-1, with 7 bases fitting TRBD1. With V trimmed by 3 bases and J by 6 bases, 13 bases remained unmatched. Germline-derived CDR1 and CDR2 are MDHEN and SYDVKM. The CDR3 is 16 amino acids. The CDR3 protein is CASSFLRGLYWAEAFF. The CDR3 DNA reads as TGTGCCAGCAGTTTTTTAAGGGGGCTTTACTGGGCTGAAGCTTTCTTT. The complete variable domain, with remaining parts taken from reference TRBV28 and TRBJ1-1, reads DVKVTQSSRYLVKRTGEKVFLECVQDMDHENMFWYRQDPGLGLRLIYFSYDVKMKEKGDIPEGYSVSREKKERFSLILESASTNQTSMYLCASSFLRGLYWAEAFFGQGTRLTVV.

Concerning this clone: This CDR3 is also generated by other DNA sequences in the sample. This sequence joins TRBV19 and TRBJ2-1, with 10 bases lining up with TRBD1. With 3 bases clipped from V and 5 bases from J, the junction kept 1 base outside the gene matches. Germline CDR1 reads LNHDA; CDR2 reads SQIVND (reference sequence). This CDR3 spans 14 amino acids. Here the CDR3 reads CASSIGTGDNEQFF. CDR3 nucleotide sequence: TGTGCCAGTAGTATCGGGACAGGGGACAATGAGCAGTTCTTC.

The rearrangement uses TRBV2 and TRBJ2-1; D may be TRBD1 (5 bases). Trimming removed 5 bases at V and 4 bases at J, with 18 bases between. In germline, CDR1 is SNHLY, CDR2 FYNNEI. This CDR3 comprises 16 residues. The DNA for the CDR3 is TGTGCCAGCAGTAAACAGTTCCCAAGGGGTTACAATGAGCAGTTCTTC. Translating gives CASSKQFPRGYNEQFF. Full variable domain (outside the CDR3, taken from reference TRBV2 and TRBJ2-1): EPEVTQTPSHQVTQMGQEVILRCVPISNHLYFYWYRQILGQKVEFLVSFYNNEISEKSEIFDDQFSVERPDGSNFTLKIRSTKLEDSAMYFCASSKQFPRGYNEQFFGPGTRLTVL.